The clone carrying this T cell receptor beta chain was recorded at least ten times. This sample is part of a study of neurological immune-mediated disorders. The sample's time point: longitudinal time-point 3. TCRdb reprocessed the 5' RACE reads with MiXCR, giving one entry per CDR3 protein. This table has 95,000 to 110,000 distinct CDR3 sequences, less than 14% appearing once. Germline-derived CDR1 and CDR2 are SQVTM and ANQGSEA. Trimming took off 3 bases at V and 1 base at J, with 7 bases between the two ends. This CDR3 has 13 residues. J is TRBJ2-1 and V is TRBV29-1, with D possibly TRBD1 on 5 matching bases. This clonotype was obtained from a female donor with HTLV-1-associated myelopathy (HAM/TSP). Sequencing was performed on PBMCs. CDR3 nucleotide sequence: TGCAGCGTTGACAGGGATTCCTACAATGAGCAGTTCTTC. This translates into CSVDRDSYNEQFF.